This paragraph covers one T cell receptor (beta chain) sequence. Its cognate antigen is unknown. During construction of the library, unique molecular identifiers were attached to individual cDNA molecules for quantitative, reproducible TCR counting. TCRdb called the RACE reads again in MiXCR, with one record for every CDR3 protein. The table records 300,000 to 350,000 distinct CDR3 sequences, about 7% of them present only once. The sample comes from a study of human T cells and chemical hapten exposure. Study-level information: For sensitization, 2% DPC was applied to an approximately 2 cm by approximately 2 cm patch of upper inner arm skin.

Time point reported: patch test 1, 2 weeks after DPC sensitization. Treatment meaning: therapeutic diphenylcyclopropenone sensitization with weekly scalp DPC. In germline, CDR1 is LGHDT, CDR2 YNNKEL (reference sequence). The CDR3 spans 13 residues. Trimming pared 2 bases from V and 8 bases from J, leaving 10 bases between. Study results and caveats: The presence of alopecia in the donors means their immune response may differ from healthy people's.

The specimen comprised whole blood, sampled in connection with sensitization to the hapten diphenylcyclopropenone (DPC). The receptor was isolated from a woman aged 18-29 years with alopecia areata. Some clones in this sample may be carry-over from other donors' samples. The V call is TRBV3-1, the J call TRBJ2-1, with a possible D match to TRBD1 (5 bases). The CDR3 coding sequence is TGTGCCAGCAGCCAAACGACAGCTGATGAGCAGTTCTTC. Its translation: CASSQTTADEQFF.